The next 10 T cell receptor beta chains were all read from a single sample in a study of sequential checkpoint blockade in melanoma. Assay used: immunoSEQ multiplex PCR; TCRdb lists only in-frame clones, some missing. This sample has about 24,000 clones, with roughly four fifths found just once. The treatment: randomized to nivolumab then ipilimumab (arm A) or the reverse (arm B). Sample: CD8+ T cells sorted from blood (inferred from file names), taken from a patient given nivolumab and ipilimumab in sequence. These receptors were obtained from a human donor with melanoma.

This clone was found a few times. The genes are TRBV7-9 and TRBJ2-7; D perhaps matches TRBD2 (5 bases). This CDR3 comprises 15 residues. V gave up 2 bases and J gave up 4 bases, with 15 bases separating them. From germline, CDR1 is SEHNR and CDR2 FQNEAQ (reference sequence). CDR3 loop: CASSLLASPGYEQYF. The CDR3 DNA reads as TGTGCCAGCAGCTTATTAGCGAGCCCTGGGTACGAGCAGTACTTC.

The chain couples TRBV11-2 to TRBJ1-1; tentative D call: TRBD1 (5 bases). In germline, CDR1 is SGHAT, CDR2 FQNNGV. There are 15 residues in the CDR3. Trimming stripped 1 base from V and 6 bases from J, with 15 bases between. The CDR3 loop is CASSLAAGEVAEAFF. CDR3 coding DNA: TGTGCCAGCAGCTTAGCAGCGGGGGAGGTGGCTGAAGCTTTCTTT.

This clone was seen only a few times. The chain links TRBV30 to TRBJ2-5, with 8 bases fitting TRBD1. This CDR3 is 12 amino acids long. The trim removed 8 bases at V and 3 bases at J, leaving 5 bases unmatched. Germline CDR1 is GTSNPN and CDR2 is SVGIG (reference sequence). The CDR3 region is CATRQGKETQYF. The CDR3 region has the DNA TGTGCCACTCGACAGGGGAAAGAGACCCAGTACTTC.

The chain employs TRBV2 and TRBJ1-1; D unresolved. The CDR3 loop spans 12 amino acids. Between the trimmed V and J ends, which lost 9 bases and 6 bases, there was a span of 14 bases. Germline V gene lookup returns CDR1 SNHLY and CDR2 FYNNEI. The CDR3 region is CASSEGGPEAFF. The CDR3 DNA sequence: TGTGCCAGTTCTGAGGGAGGGCCTGAAGCTTTCTTT.

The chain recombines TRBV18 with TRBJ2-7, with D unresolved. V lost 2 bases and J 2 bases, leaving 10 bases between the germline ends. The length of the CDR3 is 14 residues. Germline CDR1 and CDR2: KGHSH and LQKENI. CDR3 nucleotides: TGTGCCAGCTCACCAGAGGCCGGAACCTACGAGCAGTACTTC. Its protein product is CASSPEAGTYEQYF.

Written as DNA, the CDR3 is TGTGCCAGCAGCCCAGGACAGGGGGCGAGGAAGACCCAGTACTTC. Translated: CASSPGQGARKTQYF. V is TRBV9 and J is TRBJ2-5, with 11 bases that match TRBD1. V shed 4 bases, J shed 6 bases, and the junction held 8 bases outside the gene matches. This CDR3 is built from 15 residues. Germline V gene sequence: CDR1 SGDLS, CDR2 YYNGEE.

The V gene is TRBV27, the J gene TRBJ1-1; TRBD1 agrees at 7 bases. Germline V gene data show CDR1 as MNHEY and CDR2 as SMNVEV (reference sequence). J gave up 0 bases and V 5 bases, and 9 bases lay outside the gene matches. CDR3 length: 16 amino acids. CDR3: CASSHRQGYMNTEAFF. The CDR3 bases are TGTGCCAGCAGTCACAGACAGGGATACATGAACACTGAAGCTTTCTTT.

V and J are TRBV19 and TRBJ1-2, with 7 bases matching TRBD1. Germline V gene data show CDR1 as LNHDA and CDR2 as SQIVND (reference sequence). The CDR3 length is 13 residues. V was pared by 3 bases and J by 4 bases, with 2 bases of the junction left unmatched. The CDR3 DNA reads TGTGCCAGTAGTATTGGGACAGCCTATGGCTACACCTTC. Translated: CASSIGTAYGYTF.

CDR3 region: CASSLTGERGNQPQHF. CDR3 bases: TGTGCCAGCTCACTTACAGGGGAGCGAGGCAATCAGCCCCAGCATTTT. This chain connects TRBV18 to TRBJ1-5, with 7 bases fitting TRBD1. Trimming at V came to 4 bases and at J to 2 bases, leaving 8 bases not matched to a gene. Looked up from germline, CDR1 is KGHSH and CDR2 is LQKENI. The CDR3 has 16 residues.

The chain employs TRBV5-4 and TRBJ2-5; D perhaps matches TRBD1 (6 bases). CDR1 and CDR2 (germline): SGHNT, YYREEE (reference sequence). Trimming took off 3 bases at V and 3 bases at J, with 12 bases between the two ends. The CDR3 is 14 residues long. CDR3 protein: CASSSQQGEETQYF. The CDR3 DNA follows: TGTGCCAGCAGCTCTCAACAGGGTGAAGAGACCCAGTACTTC.